These T cell receptor beta chains were read from a single sample in a study of graft-versus-host responses after intestinal transplantation. No antigen has been assigned to these receptors. Generated by immunoSEQ multiplex PCR, the TCRdb table keeps only in-frame clones and is missing some. The table records around 100,000 clones, about 92% of them present only once. This sample comprised unstimulated CD4+ T cells sorted from spleen or lymph node cells, obtained before transplant. These receptors came from a human donor who was the organ donor for an intestinal transplant. CDR3s include the opening cysteine and the closing phenylalanine or tryptophan. The order of the fields is clone size, J gene, V gene, D gene, CDR3 DNA, CDR3 protein. A D gene is named only where the DNA matches it firmly. Clone size is stated in some rows and not others, as once, few, many or a class when expanded.

>.|TRBJ2-1|TRBV29-1|.
TGCAGCGCCCAACAGTGGCGCATGACCTACAATGAGCAGTTCTTC
CSAQQWRMTYNEQFF
>once|TRBJ2-6|TRBV15|.
TGTGCCACCAGCAGGGGGACACCCAGCTCTGGGGCCAACGTCCTGACTTTC
CATSRGTPSSGANVLTF
>once|TRBJ2-5|TRBV6-5|TRBD2
TGTGCCAGCAGCCGGACTAGCGTGGTAGAGACCCAGTACTTC
CASSRTSVVETQYF
>.|TRBJ1-1|TRBV30|TRBD1
TGTGCCTGGAGCCAGGACAGGGGCACTGAAGCTTTCTTT
CAWSQDRGTEAFF
>.|TRBJ2-7|TRBV4-1|TRBD2
TGCGCCAGCAGCCGGGAGACAGGACTAGCGGGAGAGGACGAGCAGTACTTC
CASSRETGLAGEDEQYF
>.|TRBJ2-7|TRBV28|.
TGTGCCAGCGCGATGGTCGGGACAATCTCCTATGAGCAGTACTTC
CASAMVGTISYEQYF
>.|TRBJ2-5|TRBV6-6|TRBD2
TGTGCCAGCAGTCCGCGGGTGACTAGCGGCGAGACCCAGTACTTC
CASSPRVTSGETQYF
>once|TRBJ1-3|TRBV6-1|TRBD1
TGTGCCAGCAGCGGGGACAGGGGATACGGAAACACCATATATTTT
CASSGDRGYGNTIYF
>.|TRBJ2-7|TRBV28|TRBD2
TGTGCCAGCAGTCCCGGGACTAGCGGCTACGAGCAGTACTTC
CASSPGTSGYEQYF
>.|TRBJ2-7|TRBV30|TRBD2
TGTGCCTGGACCCCCGGCGGGAGCTACGAGCAGTACTTC
CAWTPGGSYEQYF
>.|TRBJ1-6|TRBV5-1|.
TGCGCCAGCAGCTTGAGGGGTCCGAGCTCCTATAATTCACCCCTCCACTTT
CASSLRGPSSYNSPLHF
>.|TRBJ2-3|TRBV19|TRBD2
TGTGCCAGTAGTATGCGGACTAGCGGCTTCACAGATACGCAGTATTTT
CASSMRTSGFTDTQYF
>.|TRBJ2-7|TRBV7-9|.
TGTGCCAGCAGCTTATCCACGGGCGAGCAGTACTTC
CASSLSTGEQYF
>.|TRBJ1-3|TRBV6-1|.
TGTGCCAGCAGCCTCTCGGCCTCTGGAAACACCATATATTTT
CASSLSASGNTIYF
>.|TRBJ1-1|TRBV10-2|.
TGCGCCAGCAGTGAGGGCAGGGCGGGCACTGAAGCTTTCTTT
CASSEGRAGTEAFF
>.|TRBJ2-1|TRBV10-2|.
TGCGCCAGCAGTGGAGGGGACCTCTCCTACAATGAGCAGTTCTTC
CASSGGDLSYNEQFF
>.|TRBJ2-1|TRBV7-3|.
TGTGCCAGCGGGAGGACCTACAATGAGCAGTTCTTC
CASGRTYNEQFF
>.|TRBJ2-7|TRBV5-1|TRBD2
TGCGCCAGCAGCTCGGACAGACTAGCGGGTTACGAGCAGTACTTC
CASSSDRLAGYEQYF
>once|TRBJ2-3|TRBV4-1|TRBD2
TGCGCCAGCAGCCAAGCCCCTAGCGGGAGAGATACGCAGTATTTT
CASSQAPSGRDTQYF
>.|TRBJ2-5|TRBV5-1|TRBD2
TGCGCCAGCAGCCAACTAGCGGGAGGGGGCGAGACCCAGTACTTC
CASSQLAGGGETQYF
>.|TRBJ2-3|TRBV7-2|.
TGTGCCAGCAGCTCCCGCGAGGGAGATACGCAGTATTTT
CASSSREGDTQYF
>once|TRBJ2-7|TRBV7-3|.
TGTGCCAGCAGCTTGGGGGGGACACGTGAAAGCGGGCAGTACTTC
CASSLGGTRESGQYF
>.|TRBJ2-1|TRBV29-1|TRBD2
TGCAGCGTTGGATCCGGGACTAGCGGATACAATGAGCAGTTCTTC
CSVGSGTSGYNEQFF
>.|TRBJ2-2|TRBV2|.
TGTGCCAGGGCGAAGGGGAGATCGAACACCGGGGAGCTGTTTTTT
CARAKGRSNTGELFF
>.|TRBJ1-2|TRBV13|TRBD1
TGTGCCAGCAGCCGTCGGACAGGGGGCATCCCGCACGAGGGCTACACCTTC
CASSRRTGGIPHEGYTF
>.|TRBJ1-4|TRBV6-5|TRBD1
TGTGCCAGCAGACCTGACAGGGATGGTGGGGAAAAACTGTTTTTT
CASRPDRDGGEKLFF
>.|TRBJ1-1|TRBV2|.
TGTGCCAGCAGTGAGTTCAGCGAAGCTTTCTTT
CASSEFSEAFF
>.|TRBJ2-7|TRBV4-2|TRBD2
TGTGCCAGCAGGGCTAGCGGGGGATACGAGCAGTACTTC
CASRASGGYEQYF
>.|TRBJ2-1|TRBV7-9|TRBD2
TGTGCCAGCAGCTTGGGGACTAGCGTGGCCAATGAGCAGTTCTTC
CASSLGTSVANEQFF
>.|TRBJ2-5|TRBV7-9|TRBD2
TGTGCCAGCAGCTCCGGACTAGCGGGAGTCGAGACCCAGTACTTC
CASSSGLAGVETQYF
>.|TRBJ1-2|TRBV18|TRBD1
TGTGCCAGCTCACCTAGCGGGACAGGGGCTTATGGCTACACCTTC
CASSPSGTGAYGYTF
>.|TRBJ2-7|TRBV2|TRBD1
TGTGCCAGCATGGGTCTTTACAGGGGCTCACTTATCTACGAGCAGTACTTC
CASMGLYRGSLIYEQYF
>.|TRBJ2-1|TRBV15|.
TGTGCCACCAGCAGAGATGGCGCAGGGTCCTACAATGAGCAGTTCTTC
CATSRDGAGSYNEQFF
>.|TRBJ2-1|TRBV7-2|.
TGTGCCAGCAGCTCCTATCAGTACAATGAGCAGTTCTTC
CASSSYQYNEQFF
>.|TRBJ2-3|TRBV4-3|TRBD2
TGCGCCAGCAGCCAAGAAGGGAAGACTAGCGGGAGCACAGATACGCAGTATTTT
CASSQEGKTSGSTDTQYF
>once|TRBJ2-7|TRBV4-2|TRBD2
TGTGCCAGCAGCCAAGCTAGCGGGGCGACCTACGAGCAGTACTTC
CASSQASGATYEQYF
>.|TRBJ1-5|TRBV11-2|TRBD1
TGTGCCAGCAGCCTGATAACGGACAGGGACGGGGGCCAGCCCCAGCATTTT
CASSLITDRDGGQPQHF
>.|TRBJ2-7|TRBV2|.
TGTGCCAGCAGTGACAGCTCCTACGAGCAGTACTTC
CASSDSSYEQYF
>.|TRBJ2-3|TRBV27|TRBD2
TGTGCCAGCAGAACATATCGCGGGAGGGCCACAGATACGCAGTATTTT
CASRTYRGRATDTQYF
>once|TRBJ2-3|TRBV7-9|TRBD1
TGTGCCAGCAGCTTAACACAGGGGGCCGTAGATACGCAGTATTTT
CASSLTQGAVDTQYF
>.|TRBJ2-5|TRBV5-8|.
TGTGCCAGCAGCATCGGGAGCCAAGAGACCCAGTACTTC
CASSIGSQETQYF
>.|TRBJ2-1|TRBV6-4|.
TGTGCCAGCAGTGACTCGGGTGGCCCCTACAATGAGCAGTTCTTC
CASSDSGGPYNEQFF
>.|TRBJ2-3|TRBV2|TRBD2
TGTGCCAGCAGGCCCGGGACTAGCGGGACAGATACGCAGTATTTT
CASRPGTSGTDTQYF